A selection of T cell receptor beta chains follows, all from one sample in a study of blood T cell repertoires in COVID-19. Profiled with immunoSEQ multiplex PCR; TCRdb holds only in-frame clones, not every one. The repertoire holds 350,000 to 450,000 clones, with over 75% as singletons. The sample was PBMCs or T cells enriched from blood (not recorded which). The receptor set was obtained from a man aged 35 to 55 in a cohort exposed to, infected with or recovered from COVID-19 (not recorded which). CDR3s leave out the opening cysteine and the closing phenylalanine or tryptophan.

v_gene,j_gene,CDR3aa
TRBV19,TRBJ1-3,ASSIWGRLSSGNTIY
TRBV20-1,TRBJ1-6,SASDRGAASPLH
TRBV13,TRBJ2-6,ASSLRNRETAGANVLT
TRBV10-3,TRBJ1-3,AISSGTTGNTIY
TRBV27,TRBJ1-3,ASSLGQSGGTIY
TRBV28,TRBJ2-7,ASRPDRRPYEQY
TRBV9,TRBJ2-6,ASSLEGAMANVLT
TRBV7-2,TRBJ2-1,ASSFTSGSYNEQF
TRBV20-1,TRBJ1-6,SASENRGNSPLH
TRBV18,TRBJ2-7,ASSQTAVARDEQY
TRBV5-6,TRBJ2-3,ASSLASGRTDTQY
TRBV2,TRBJ2-5,ASRWGQQETQY
TRBV5-1,TRBJ2-1,ASSLALRGEQF
TRBV10-3,TRBJ2-7,AISEKDRAIVDEQY
TRBV19,TRBJ2-7,ASSIAGTGRYEQY
TRBV6-5,TRBJ1-1,ASSYSSRTEAF
TRBV5-1,TRBJ2-6,ASSLAQVSGANVLT
TRBV2,TRBJ1-3,ASSEAGEGNTIY
TRBV28,TRBJ2-7,ASKEGADEQY
TRBV19,TRBJ1-5,ASSISGRDRINQPQH
TRBV7-3,TRBJ2-1,ASSPRGPTSSQSSYNEQF
TRBV10-1,TRBJ1-2,ASPTPRDRNWEANYGYT
TRBV29-1,TRBJ2-1,SAYYNEQF
TRBV5-4,TRBJ2-3,ASSHQGRTDTQY